This T cell receptor (beta chain) was recovered during a study of control samples from healthy donors and cancer patients. Assay: immunoSEQ multiplex PCR; the TCRdb copy retains only in-frame clones and omits some. The data hold 160,000 or so clones, with about 93% observed a single time. The sequenced sample was blood. The clonotype comes from a man between 50 and 59 years old in good health.

The CDR3 region is CASSYTGTSYEQYF. The CDR3 DNA sequence: TGTGCCAGCAGCTACACCGGGACTAGCTACGAGCAGTACTTC. The chain uses TRBV5-8 and TRBJ2-7, with 8 bases aligning to TRBD2. With V trimmed by 3 bases and J by 3 bases, 5 bases remained unmatched. CDR1 is SGHTS, CDR2 YDEGEE, per germline. The CDR3 consists of 14 residues.